The 13 T cell receptor beta chains reported below all come from one sample, sequenced in a study of blood T cells in healthy people across ages. Alongside a J-beta primer mix, a sample-barcoded 5' primer served in a second PCR lasting 7 to 11 cycles. TCRdb re-derived calls from the 5' RACE reads in MiXCR, one entry per CDR3 protein. The data contain 1,300,000 or so distinct CDR3 sequences, approximately 59% of them singletons. The sequenced material came from blood. These receptors were taken from a man aged 18 to 30 in good health.

Note on this clonotype: One end of the junction is discordant with germline, which a read error may explain. The rearrangement joins TRBV14 to TRBJ1-6; TRBD1 might be the D (5 bases). The CDR3 is 15 amino acids. Germline CDR1 and CDR2: SGHDN and FVKESK. As DNA, the CDR3 is TGTGCCAGCAGCCAAGATTCAGGGTACGGGTCACCCCCCCACTTT. Translated: CASSQDSGYGSPPHF.

The chain carries TRBV28 and TRBJ2-1; tentatively, D is TRBD1 (5 bases). V dropped 3 bases and J dropped 5 bases, with 8 bases sitting between them. This CDR3 spans 13 amino acids. CDR1 MDHEN and CDR2 SYDVKM come from the germline V gene. The CDR3 loop reads CASSFPGNNEQFF. The CDR3 DNA follows: TGTGCCAGCAGTTTCCCAGGGAACAATGAGCAGTTCTTC.

The V and J genes are TRBV5-6 and TRBJ2-1; 7 bases map to TRBD1. V shed 10 bases, J shed 4 bases, and the junction held 8 bases outside the gene matches. The CDR3 consists of 13 residues. The germline gives CDR1 SGHDT, CDR2 YYEEEE. CDR3 protein: CASHQGEYNEQFF. The CDR3 nucleotides are TGTGCCTCGCATCAGGGGGAATACAATGAGCAGTTCTTC. The variable domain in full, completed from reference TRBV5-6 and TRBJ2-1, reads DAGVTQSPTHLIKTRGQQVTLRCSPKSGHDTVSWYQQALGQGPQFIFQYYEEEERQRGNFPDRFSGHQFPNYSSELNVNALLLGDSALYLCASHQGEYNEQFFGPGTRLTVL.

In this sample, this clonotype turned up a few times. The V and J genes are TRBV11-2 and TRBJ2-4, with a possible D match to TRBD1 (6 bases). Trimming took off 5 bases at V and 5 bases at J, with 10 bases between the two ends. Germline CDR1 is SGHAT and CDR2 is FQNNGV. The CDR3 has 13 residues. The CDR3 sequence: CASSTYRENIQYF. DNA of the CDR3: TGTGCCAGCAGCACATACAGGGAAAACATTCAGTACTTC.

The genes are TRBV10-3 and TRBJ1-1; TRBD1 might be the D (6 bases). Germline V gene sequence: CDR1 ENHRY, CDR2 SYGVKD. V shed 8 bases and J shed 8 bases, with 18 bases lying between them. The CDR3 contains 13 residues. The CDR3 spells CAIGSDRTEEAFF. The CDR3 coding sequence is TGTGCCATCGGATCAGACAGGACGGAGGAAGCTTTCTTT.

The chain uses TRBV29-1 and TRBJ1-2; weak D call: TRBD1 (6 bases). V lost 5 bases, J lost 4 bases, and 17 bases lay in between. Germline loops: CDR1 SQVTM, CDR2 ANQGSEA. The CDR3 has 14 amino acids. This CDR3 is CSVSEGGASYGYTF. The CDR3 DNA sequence: TGCAGCGTTTCAGAAGGGGGGGCCAGCTATGGCTACACCTTC. Complete variable domain (other parts from reference TRBV29-1 and TRBJ1-2): SAVISQKPSRDICQRGTSLTIQCQVDSQVTMMFWYRQQPGQSLTLIATANQGSEATYESGFVIDKFPISRPNLTFSTLTVSNMSPEDSSIYLCSVSEGGASYGYTFGSGTRLTVV.

This chain connects TRBV6-2 or TRBV6-3 to TRBJ2-5; no definite D call. The CDR3 totals 14 residues. Trimming pared 6 bases from V and 5 bases from J, leaving 16 bases between. Germline V gives CDR1 MNHEY, CDR2 SVGEGT. The CDR3 is CASRPRDEWETQYF. The CDR3 nucleotides read TGTGCCAGCAGGCCCCGCGATGAGTGGGAGACCCAGTACTTC.

On this clonotype: A much larger clone differs from this one at a single base, so this may be a read error. In nucleotides, the CDR3 is TGCGCCAGCAGCTTGGTCCGAGCGGGATCCTACGAGCAGTACTTC. Translating it yields CASSLVRAGSYEQYF. The J gene is TRBJ2-7, the V gene TRBV5-1, with 7 bases fitting TRBD2. The CDR3 length is 15 residues. CDR1 and CDR2 (germline): SGHRS, YFSETQ. J was trimmed by 1 base and V by 0 bases; bases with no gene match: 4. Full variable domain (missing parts from reference TRBV5-1 and TRBJ2-7): KAGVTQTPRYLIKTRGQQVTLSCSPISGHRSVSWYQQTPGQGLQFLFEYFSETQRNKGNFPGRFSGRQFSNSRSEMNVSTLELGDSALYLCASSLVRAGSYEQYFGPGTRLTVT.

V and J are TRBV7-9 and TRBJ1-5; D may be TRBD1 (6 bases). Germline assignment: CDR1 SEHNR and CDR2 FQNEAQ (reference sequence). The V and J ends lost 3 bases and 4 bases respectively, with 13 bases between them. CDR3 length: 15 amino acids. The CDR3 nucleotides read TGTGCCAGCAGCTTGCAGGGGACGGGGAATCAGCCCCAGCATTTT. The encoded protein is CASSLQGTGNQPQHF.

This clonotype was detected ten times or more. The chain has TRBV21-1 and TRBJ1-1; the table's D call, TRBD1, has no DNA check behind it. TRBV21-1 is described as a pseudogene. The CDR3 contains 14 residues. The CDR3 region has the DNA TGTGCCAGCAGCAAAGCGGCCCCCAACACTGAAGCTTTCTTT. This codes for CASSKAAPNTEAFF.

The V and J genes are TRBV4-1 and TRBJ1-5; TRBD1 might be the D (5 bases). V dropped 0 bases and J dropped 6 bases, with 18 bases sitting between them. CDR3 length: 17 residues. The germline gives CDR1 MGHRA, CDR2 YSYEKL. The CDR3 DNA reads as TGCGCCAGCAGCCAAGATTCGGGGGGAGGGGCGGCTCAGCCCCAGCATTTT. Encoded protein: CASSQDSGGGAAQPQHF.

The CDR3 region has the DNA TGTGCCAGCAGTTTGGACAGCTTTAATGAAAAACTGTTTTTT. Amino acids: CASSLDSFNEKLFF. The chain uses TRBV25-1 and TRBJ1-4, with D possibly TRBD1 on 6 matching bases. Deletions cut 5 bases from V and 4 bases from J, with 11 bases between. Germline V gene lookup returns CDR1 MGHDK and CDR2 SYGVNS. This CDR3 region has 14 residues.

This clonotype was detected only a few times. V gene TRBV2 combines with J gene TRBJ2-4; 11 bases map to TRBD2. The J call is uncertain, as TRBJ2-7 better fits the DNA end. The length of the CDR3 is 17 residues. Looked up from germline, CDR1 is SNHLY and CDR2 is FYNNEI. The CDR3: CASSDFMRLAGQYEQYF. The CDR3 bases are TGTGCCAGCAGTGATTTCATGCGACTAGCGGGACAATACGAGCAGTACTTC.